This T cell receptor beta chain was recorded in a study of beta chain features in type 1 diabetes. The V gene's germline CDR1 is LGHNA and CDR2 YNFKEQ. This CDR3 has 14 amino acids. The V and J ends lost 1 base and 4 bases, in that order; junction bases with no gene match: 3. This clone was found a few times. Investigators reverse transcribed all isolated RNA, so they sequenced expressed TCRB transcripts. Assay: immunoSEQ multiplex PCR; the TCRdb copy retains only in-frame clones and omits some. The sample lists approximately 170,000 clones, approximately 8.4% occurring once. The chain links TRBV4-2 to TRBJ2-7; 8 nucleotides line up with TRBD2. Source material: central memory CD4+ T cells from blood. The receptor comes from a woman between 18 and 29 years old in good health. For the CDR3, the DNA is TGTGCCAGCAGCCAAGCGGGGGGGGGATACGAGCAGTACTTC. Translating gives CASSQAGGGYEQYF.